This T cell receptor beta chain was identified in a study of blood T cell repertoires in COVID-19. Assay used: immunoSEQ multiplex PCR; TCRdb lists only in-frame clones, some missing. This sample carries 200,000 to 250,000 clones, about nine tenths of them seen once, and the ten largest clones take about a tenth. Participant age was roughly 18 to 90 years, and participants resided in approximately 25 US areas. The germline gives CDR1 MNHNY, CDR2 SVGAGI (reference sequence). The CDR3 has 16 residues. With V trimmed by 7 bases and J by 1 base, 7 bases remained unmatched. This TCR was sampled from a man aged 18 to 30 with acute COVID-19. The sample consisted of PBMCs or T cells enriched from blood (not recorded which). This chain joins TRBV6-6 and TRBJ1-5; the match to TRBD1 covers 10 bases. Here the CDR3 reads CASTIRQGASNQPQHF. Written as DNA, the CDR3 is TGTGCCAGCACTATCCGACAGGGGGCGAGCAATCAGCCCCAGCATTTT.